Shown below are 5 T cell receptor beta chains from a single sample sequenced in a study of blood T cell repertoires in COVID-19. The method was immunoSEQ multiplex PCR; TCRdb's version includes in-frame clones alone and lacks a portion of them. The table records 190,000 or so clones, roughly 90% of them present only once. Sequenced: PBMCs or T cells enriched from blood (not recorded which). The receptor set was obtained from a woman between 18 and 29 years old who had recovered from COVID-19.

V usage is TRBV29-1 and J usage is TRBJ1-2; D gene ambiguous. CDR1 is SQVTM, CDR2 ANQGSEA, per germline. The CDR3 covers 14 residues. V lost 6 bases to trimming and J lost 3 bases, with 17 bases between them. In DNA, the CDR3 is TGCAGCGTGGTCGCGCGGGGTTTTGACTATGGCTACACCTTC. This codes for CSVVARGFDYGYTF.

The chain recombines TRBV2 with TRBJ1-5, with D possibly TRBD1 on 5 matching bases. The CDR3 sequence is 13 residues long. Deletions cut 8 bases from V and 3 bases from J, with 11 bases between. The germline gives CDR1 SNHLY, CDR2 FYNNEI. CDR3 sequence (DNA): TGTGCCAGCCGCAGGGAAATCAATCAGCCCCAGCATTTT. Amino acids: CASRREINQPQHF.

In its sample, this clone was seen a few times. DNA of the CDR3: TGTGCCAGCAGCGCAGATTTTAGCAATCAGCCCCAGCATTTT. This encodes CASSADFSNQPQHF. The rearrangement joins TRBV9 to TRBJ1-5, with D unresolved. CDR1 and CDR2 (germline): SGDLS, YYNGEE. Between the trimmed V and J ends, which lost 3 bases and 0 bases, there was a span of 7 bases. CDR3 length: 14 amino acids.

The rearrangement links TRBV27 to TRBJ1-5; D possibly corresponds to TRBD1 (5 bases). Germline V gives CDR1 MNHEY, CDR2 SMNVEV (reference sequence). The CDR3 sequence is 15 residues long. V was clipped by 5 bases and J by 7 bases, with 18 bases between them. CDR3 in DNA: TGTGCCAGCAGTCCGCGGGACCCCGGAGAACAGCCCCAGCATTTT. Protein: CASSPRDPGEQPQHF.

The rearrangement joins TRBV9 to TRBJ2-7, with TRBD2 matching over 11 bases. Germline loops: CDR1 SGDLS, CDR2 YYNGEE. The V segment lost 0 bases and the J segment 2 bases; nucleotides outside the gene matches: 1. This CDR3 region has 15 residues. The CDR3 DNA is TGTGCCAGCAGCGTAGGACTAGCGGGAACCTACGAGCAGTACTTC. This gives the protein CASSVGLAGTYEQYF.